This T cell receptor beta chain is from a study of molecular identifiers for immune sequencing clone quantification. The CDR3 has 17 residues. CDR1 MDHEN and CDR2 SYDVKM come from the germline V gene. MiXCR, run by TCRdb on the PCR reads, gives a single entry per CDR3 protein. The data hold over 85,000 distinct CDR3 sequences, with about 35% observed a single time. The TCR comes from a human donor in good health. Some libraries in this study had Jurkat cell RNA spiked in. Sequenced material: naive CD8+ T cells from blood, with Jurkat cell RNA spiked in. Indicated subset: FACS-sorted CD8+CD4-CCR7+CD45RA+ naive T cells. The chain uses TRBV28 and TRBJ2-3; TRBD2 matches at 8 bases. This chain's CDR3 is CVTSSGGVSHDQGTQYF. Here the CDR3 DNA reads TGTGTCACCTCCTCCGGGGGGGTCTCGCATGACCAGGGTACGCAGTATTTT.